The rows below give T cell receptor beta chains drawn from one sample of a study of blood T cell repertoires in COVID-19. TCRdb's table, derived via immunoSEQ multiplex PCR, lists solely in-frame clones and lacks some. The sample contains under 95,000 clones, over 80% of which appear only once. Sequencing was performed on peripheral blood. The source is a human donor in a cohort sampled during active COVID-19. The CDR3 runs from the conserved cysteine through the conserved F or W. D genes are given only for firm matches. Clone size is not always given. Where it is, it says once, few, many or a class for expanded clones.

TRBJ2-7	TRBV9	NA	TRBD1	CASSVTGAYEQYF	TGTGCCAGCAGCGTGACAGGGGCCTACGAGCAGTACTTC
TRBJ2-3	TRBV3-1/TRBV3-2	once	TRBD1	CASSHTGGGPPGTDTQYF	TGTGCCAGCAGCCACACAGGGGGCGGCCCACCAGGCACAGATACGCAGTATTTT
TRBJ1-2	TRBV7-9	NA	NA	CASSPDINKTF	TGTGCCAGCAGCCCGGACATCAACAAAACCTTC
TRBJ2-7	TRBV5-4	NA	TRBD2	CAIRTSGTYEQYF	TGTGCCATTCGGACTAGCGGGACCTACGAGCAGTACTTC
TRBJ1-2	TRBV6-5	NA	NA	CASSQQGGGYTF	TGTGCCAGCAGTCAACAGGGCGGCGGCTACACCTTC
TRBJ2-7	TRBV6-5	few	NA	CASTQRGGSYEQYF	TGTGCCAGCACCCAAAGAGGGGGATCCTACGAGCAGTACTTC
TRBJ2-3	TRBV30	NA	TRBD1	CAWSQGTETDTQYF	TGTGCCTGGAGTCAAGGGACAGAAACAGATACGCAGTATTTT
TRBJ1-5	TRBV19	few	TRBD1	CASSTGTGNQPQHF	TGTGCCAGTAGTACTGGGACAGGCAATCAGCCCCAGCATTTT
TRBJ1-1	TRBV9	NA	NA	CASSSGPNTEAFF	TGTGCCAGCAGCTCCGGTCCGAACACTGAAGCTTTCTTT
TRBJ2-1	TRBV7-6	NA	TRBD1	CASSNRPPNDRGRVNEQFF	TGTGCCAGCAGCAACCGCCCCCCGAACGACAGGGGGCGCGTCAATGAGCAGTTCTTC
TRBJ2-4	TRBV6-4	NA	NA	CARPSAGCIQYF	TGTGCCAGGCCCAGTGCGGGTTGCATTCAGTACTTC
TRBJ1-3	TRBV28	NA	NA	CASSPEATGNTIYF	TGTGCCAGCAGCCCAGAGGCCACTGGAAACACCATATATTTT
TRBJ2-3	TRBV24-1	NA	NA	CATGGGRSTDTQYF	TGTGCCACGGGAGGGGGAAGAAGCACAGATACGCAGTATTTT
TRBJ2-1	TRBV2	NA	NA	CASSVNSFNEQFF	TGTGCCAGCAGTGTCAACAGCTTCAATGAGCAGTTCTTC
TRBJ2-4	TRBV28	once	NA	CASNPTLAKNIQYF	TGTGCCAGCAATCCAACTCTAGCCAAAAACATTCAGTACTTC
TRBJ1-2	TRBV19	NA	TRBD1	CASSTQAGQPYGYTF	TGTGCCAGTAGTACCCAGGCGGGACAGCCCTATGGCTACACCTTC
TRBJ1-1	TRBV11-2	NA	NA	CASSFPGLSRVEAFF	TGTGCCAGCAGCTTCCCAGGGTTGAGTAGGGTTGAAGCTTTCTTT
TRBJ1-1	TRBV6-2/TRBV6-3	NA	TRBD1	CASSPIGGDTEAFF	TGTGCCAGCAGCCCCATAGGGGGCGACACTGAAGCTTTCTTT
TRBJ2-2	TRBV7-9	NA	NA	CASSLDRVAGELFF	TGTGCCAGCAGCTTAGACAGGGTGGCCGGGGAGCTGTTTTTT
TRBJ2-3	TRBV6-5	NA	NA	CASSQERADTQYF	TGTGCCAGCAGCCAGGAACGAGCAGATACGCAGTATTTT
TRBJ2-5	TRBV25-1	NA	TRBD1	CASRATGVETQYF	TGTGCCAGCAGGGCGACAGGGGTGGAGACCCAGTACTTC
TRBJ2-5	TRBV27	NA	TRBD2	CASLKEGLAGGGGRETQYF	TGTGCCAGCTTAAAGGAGGGACTAGCGGGAGGGGGCGGTAGGGAGACCCAGTACTTC
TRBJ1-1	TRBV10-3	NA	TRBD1	CAIRAVTGGNTEAFF	TGTGCCATCAGGGCAGTTACAGGGGGGAACACTGAAGCTTTCTTT
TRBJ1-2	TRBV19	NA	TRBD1	CASTLTGAYYGYTF	TGTGCCAGTACCCTGACAGGGGCGTACTATGGCTACACCTTC
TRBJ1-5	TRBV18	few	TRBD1	CASSPQGALRQPQHF	TGTGCCAGCTCACCACAGGGGGCCCTTCGGCAGCCCCAGCATTTT
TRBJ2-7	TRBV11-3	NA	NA	CASSRDFSYEQYF	TGTGCCAGCAGCCGGGACTTCTCCTACGAGCAGTACTTC
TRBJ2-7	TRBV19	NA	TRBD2	CASSMAGGKHYEQYF	TGTGCCAGTAGTATGGCGGGGGGTAAGCACTACGAGCAGTACTTC
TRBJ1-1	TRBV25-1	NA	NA	CASSITMDSRAFF	TGTGCCAGCAGTATTACGATGGACAGTCGGGCTTTCTTT
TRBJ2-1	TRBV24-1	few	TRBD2	CATSDGGLAGRNEQFF	TGTGCCACCAGTGATGGGGGACTAGCGGGACGCAATGAGCAGTTCTTC
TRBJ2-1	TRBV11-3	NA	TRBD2	CASSSIAGGPNEQFF	TGTGCCAGCAGCTCTATAGCGGGAGGACCCAATGAGCAGTTCTTC
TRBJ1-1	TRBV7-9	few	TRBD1	CASSLARGLTEAFF	TGTGCCAGCAGCTTAGCGAGGGGGCTCACTGAAGCTTTCTTT
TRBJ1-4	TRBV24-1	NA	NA	CATSDSRTGGEKLFF	TGTGCCACCAGTGATTCCCGAACTGGCGGTGAAAAACTGTTTTTT
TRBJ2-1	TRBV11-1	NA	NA	CASSLANAGDEVYNEQFF	TGTGCCAGCAGCTTAGCGAATGCAGGGGACGAAGTATACAATGAGCAGTTCTTC
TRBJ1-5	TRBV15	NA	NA	CATSRTGSQPQHF	TGTGCCACCAGCAGAACAGGTAGCCAGCCCCAGCATTTT
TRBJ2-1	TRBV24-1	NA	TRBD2	CATSPTSGRSSYNEQFF	TGTGCCACCAGCCCGACTAGCGGGAGATCGAGCTACAATGAGCAGTTCTTC
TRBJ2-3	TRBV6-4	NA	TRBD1	CASSVDRGPTDTQYF	TGTGCCAGCAGCGTGGACAGGGGACCCACAGATACGCAGTATTTT
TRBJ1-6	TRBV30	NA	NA	CAWQRVWNSPLHF	TGTGCCTGGCAACGAGTTTGGAATTCACCCCTCCACTTT
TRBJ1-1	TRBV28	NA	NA	CASRTNTEAFF	TGTGCCAGCAGGACTAACACTGAAGCTTTCTTT